These 11 T cell receptor beta chains came from one sample sequenced in a study of T cells in Graves' hyperthyroidism and ophthalmopathy. What was amplified from RNA transcripts were TCR beta CDR3 regions. A first-round RT-PCR of the TCR CDR3 used the HTBI primer set. TCRdb ran MiXCR on the multiplex PCR reads and lists one entry per CDR3 protein. Among a few hundred thousand distinct CDR3 sequences, 46% were seen once, and the ten largest hold about 8.2%. Sequenced input: peripheral blood or thyroid tissue (not recorded which). The receptors come from a young woman with Graves' hyperthyroidism.

The chain recombines TRBV9 with TRBJ1-1, with 10 nucleotides matching TRBD1. The CDR3 has 15 amino acids. The V gene end was trimmed by 0 bases and the J gene end by 3 bases; junction bases not matched to a gene: 2. The germline V gene encodes CDR1 SGDLS and CDR2 YYNGEE. CDR3 sequence: CASSVVGQGDTEAFF. For the CDR3, the DNA is TGTGCCAGCAGCGTAGTTGGACAGGGGGACACTGAAGCTTTCTTT.

In this sample, this clonotype turned up many times. For the CDR3, the DNA is TGTGCCAGTAGTATTATGCACAGGGGGAGTCAGCCCCAGCATTTT. Encoded protein: CASSIMHRGSQPQHF. The J gene is TRBJ1-5, the V gene TRBV19, with 8 bases matching TRBD1. Germline V gene data show CDR1 as LNHDA and CDR2 as SQIVND (reference sequence). The CDR3 runs to 15 residues. The ends lost 3 bases at V and 6 bases at J; junction bases unmatched: 7.

There are many counts of this clonotype. CDR3 nucleotides: TGTGCCAGCAGCCACAGGGGCAGCAATCAGCCCCAGCATTTT. Translation gives CASSHRGSNQPQHF. V and J are TRBV7-9 and TRBJ1-5; 7 bases align to TRBD1. V trimming: 5 bases; J trimming: 1 base; junction bases outside the gene matches: 2. The length of the CDR3 is 14 residues. From germline, CDR1 is SEHNR and CDR2 FQNEAQ (reference sequence).

The CDR3 DNA reads TGTGCCAGCAGCTTGACTAGCGGGAACAACGAGCAGTACTTC. Encoded protein: CASSLTSGNNEQYF. This chain uses TRBV5-4 with TRBJ2-7; 10 positions match TRBD2. This CDR3 spans 14 amino acids. Trimming removed 1 base from V and 5 bases from J; junction bases left unmatched: 3. In germline, CDR1 is SGHNT, CDR2 YYREEE (reference sequence).

CDR3 residues: CATSRGQGDSPLHF. CDR3 nucleotides: TGTGCCACCAGCAGAGGACAGGGGGACTCACCCCTCCACTTT. The chain joins TRBV15 to TRBJ1-6; TRBD1 aligns across 9 bases. The junction had 2 bases not matched to a gene; V was cut back by 1 base and J by 10 bases. Germline V gene lookup returns CDR1 LNHNV and CDR2 YYDKDF (reference sequence). The CDR3 runs 14 residues.

The chain recombines TRBV2 with TRBJ2-2; D is ambiguous. This CDR3 contains 14 residues. With 3 bases removed from V and 4 bases from J, the gap between germline ends came to 9 bases. Germline-derived CDR1 and CDR2 are SNHLY and FYNNEI. This chain's CDR3 is CASSEGWGTGELFF. The CDR3 nucleotides read TGTGCCAGCAGTGAGGGTTGGGGCACCGGGGAGCTGTTTTTT.

Ten or more counts support this clonotype. The rearrangement joins TRBV15 to TRBJ2-2; 14 bases fit TRBD2. J was trimmed by 9 bases and V by 1 base; bases with no gene match: 4. Germline CDR1 and CDR2: LNHNV and YYDKDF (reference sequence). This CDR3 is 16 amino acids long. CDR3: CATSRAGTSGSWELFF. The DNA for the CDR3 is TGTGCCACCAGCAGAGCGGGGACTAGCGGGAGCTGGGAGCTGTTTTTT.

This clonotype was recorded a few times. This chain connects TRBV7-2 to TRBJ2-5, with D possibly matching TRBD2 (6 bases). The CDR3 is 14 amino acids. Per germline, CDR1 SGHTA and CDR2 FQGNSA. Trimming took 6 bases from V and 4 from J, leaving 15 bases between them. In DNA form, the CDR3 reads TGTGCCAGCAGTCCCATCGGGAGTGCAGAGACCCAGTACTTC. Residues: CASSPIGSAETQYF.

V gene TRBV2 combines with J gene TRBJ2-6; the D gene is possibly TRBD1 (6 bases). The CDR3 length is 16 residues. V was clipped by 2 bases and J by 1 base, with 9 bases between them. Per the germline V gene, CDR1 is SNHLY and CDR2 is FYNNEI. CDR3 residues: CASSEPTGSGANVLTF. CDR3 in DNA: TGTGCCAGCAGTGAACCCACAGGGTCTGGGGCCAACGTCCTGACTTTC.

V gene TRBV4-2 combines with J gene TRBJ1-1; D uncertain. The V end was cut by 1 base, the J end by 4 bases, with 13 bases between. The CDR3 extends over 15 amino acids. Per the germline V gene, CDR1 is LGHNA and CDR2 is YNFKEQ. The CDR3 here is CASSQVGYGGTEAFF. The CDR3, as DNA: TGTGCCAGCAGCCAAGTAGGGTACGGCGGCACTGAAGCTTTCTTT.

This chain links TRBV2 with TRBJ1-6; tentative D call: TRBD1 (6 bases). This CDR3 has 12 amino acids. Germline CDR1 SNHLY, CDR2 FYNNEI. Trimming shortened V by 2 bases and J by 17 bases, and 13 bases separated the two germline ends. This CDR3 reads CASSEQGPDFHF. CDR3 nucleotides: TGTGCCAGCAGTGAACAGGGGCCGGACTTCCACTTT.